This section outlines one T cell receptor (beta chain) sequence together with its context. Its antigen specificity is not known. Within one base of it there is no much larger clone, and no base qualities were kept. These data are taken from a study of identifying expanded T cells in peripheral blood (dated by TCRdb to about 2019). For context, the study as a whole: Technical replicates were generated by sequencing separate aliquots of the same genomic DNA pool, and four replicates were compared pairwise.

CDR3 length: 15 amino acids, cysteine to phenylalanine. The retained sequence is limited to the CDR3, 45 bases, with the frame set at the first base. The junction shows trimming of 3 bases on V and 12 bases on J, plus 23 bases between the germline ends. From a lookup of the germline V gene, CDR1 and CDR2 are KGHSH and LQKENI. The full study reports these points: The authors expected that biological variance in healthy repertoires might rise further over much longer intervals, such as months to years. Across all healthy-donor time intervals, the beta-binomial model significantly lowered both the number of clones called differentially abundant and the false-positive rate. Between technical replicates the binomial model flagged about 1.1 differentially abundant clones, whereas over roughly two weeks the binomial model flagged about 15 and over approximately four weeks 19 to 20. For all healthy donors, the variance in clone template counts between roughly two-week samples rose significantly as total template count increased.

TCRbeta CDR3 regions were profiled with the immunoSEQ Assay using bias-controlled multiplex PCR amplification of genomic DNA. The authors processed their data as follows. To quantify the absolute abundance of each unique TCRbeta CDR3 region, the sequences were collapsed and filtered. Differential abundance was tested with two models: a binomial (Fisher-equivalent) model and a beta-binomial model that adds time-dependent variance fitted from healthy donors. Any clone with fewer than 5 combined templates was excluded, and a clone was called differentially abundant if its Benjamini-Hochberg FDR was below 0.01. In the beta-binomial model, variance was expressed as a function of the total template count across the two samples, in the form v = (b*log(k)+a)^2. Imported from immuneACCESS, the table was reduced by TCRdb to in-frame sequences with V and J called. These copies leave out some clones; in studies compared against another copy, an unresolved V gene accounts for under half, and the cause of the remainder is not known. V, J and clone size are taken as reported in that table, and D and trimming were inferred from the DNA itself. The sample has around 100,000 clones on record, 70% to 90% of them singletons. 17% of the sample is in the top ten clones.

No immune events, such as infections, were documented for the healthy donors during the collection period. To calibrate time-dependent variance in a beta-binomial model of T-cell clone differential abundance, blood repertoires from healthy donors were used as a training cohort. There were about 10 healthy donors in the training cohort, of whom 3 were female and 7 were male. On average the donors were around 44 years old, and their ages spanned roughly 29 to 64 years. Whole blood was collected from each healthy donor at three time points spaced two weeks apart and obtained from a commercial supplier. For immunosequencing, genomic DNA was extracted from unsorted whole blood.

The material sequenced was blood. This sequence originates from a person aged 18 to 70 in good health. The receptor chain draws on TRBV18 and TRBJ1-2, with the identity of the D gene unclear. The bases read TGTGCCAGCTCACCGACCCAACACCTGGACGGGGAGAACACCTTC. Protein translation: CASSPTQHLDGENTF.